This T cell receptor beta chain was sequenced in a study of cytomegalovirus exposure and HLA in healthy donors. The overall study: The same platform used for the roughly 610 first-cohort repertoires was also used for the 100 to 150 validation repertoires, as a later analysis reported. Study observations and caveats: Usually a TCR sequence was rare, but some public TCRs were found in many donors.

This clone was counted once. Its antigen is currently unknown. An end of the junction does not agree with germline; a read error may underlie this. Germline values: CDR1 SGHTA, CDR2 FQGNSA. CDR3 length: 15 residues. Sequencing was performed with immunoSEQ multiplex PCR; in TCRdb, only in-frame clones are kept and a portion is missing. The table lists approximately 60,000 clones, approximately 95% of them singletons. Sequenced sample: PBMCs. The receptor was derived from a woman younger than 30 in good health and CMV-seropositive. The chain combines TRBV7-2 with TRBJ2-1; 11 nucleotides line up with TRBD2. The CDR3 region has the DNA TGTGCCAGCAGCCTAGCGGGAGGCCTCTACAATGAGCAGTTCTTC. Its protein product is CASSLAGGLYNEQFF.